The subject of this entry is one TCR beta chain. Original data processing: Estimation of nucleated cell counts was performed using reference gene primer amplification. TCRdb's copy holds only in-frame clones and misses some; the assay was immunoSEQ multiplex PCR. That table furnishes V, J and clone size, whereas the DNA furnished D and trimming. The sample lists about 380,000 clones; roughly four fifths were seen once. This entry belongs to a study of blood T cell repertoires in COVID-19. Study at large: Whether acute or convalescent, the COVID-19 samples came from the United States, Italy and Spain. The cDNA or gDNA used as material had been derived from T cells, B-cell-depleted T cells, or PBMCs.

Germline V gene sequence: CDR1 SGHNT, CDR2 YYREEE (reference sequence). The V gene lost 2 bases and the J gene lost 0 bases, with 8 bases spanning the gap. CDR3 size: 14 residues. The receptor was derived from a human donor with acute or convalescent COVID-19. The donor label of this sample is uncertain. The chain joins TRBV5-4 to TRBJ1-2; D is unresolved. What was sequenced was peripheral blood. CDR3 sequence: CASSLVSSNYGYTF. DNA of the CDR3: TGTGCCAGCAGCTTAGTGAGTTCTAACTATGGCTACACCTTC.